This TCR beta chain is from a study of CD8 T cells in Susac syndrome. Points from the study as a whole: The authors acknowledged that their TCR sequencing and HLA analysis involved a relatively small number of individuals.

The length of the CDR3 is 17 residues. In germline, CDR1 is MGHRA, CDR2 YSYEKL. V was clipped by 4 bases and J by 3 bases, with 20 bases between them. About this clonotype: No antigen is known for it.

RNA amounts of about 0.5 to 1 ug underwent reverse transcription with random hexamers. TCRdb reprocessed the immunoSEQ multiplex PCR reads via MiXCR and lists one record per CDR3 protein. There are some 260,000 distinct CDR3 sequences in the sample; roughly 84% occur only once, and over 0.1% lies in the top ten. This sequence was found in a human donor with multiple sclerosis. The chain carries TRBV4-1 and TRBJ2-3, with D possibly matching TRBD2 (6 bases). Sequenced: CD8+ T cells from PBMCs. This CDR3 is CASSPQGLATRTDTQYF. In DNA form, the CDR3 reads TGCGCCAGCAGCCCCCAGGGACTCGCCACGCGAACAGATACGCAGTATTTT.